These 13 T cell receptor beta chains originate from one sample sequenced in a study of blood T cell repertoires in COVID-19. Sequenced by immunoSEQ multiplex PCR; TCRdb stores in-frame clones only, minus some. This sample has 350,000 or so clones, with around 87% found just once. The sample consisted of peripheral blood. The receptors shown here come from a woman between 25 and 40 years old with COVID-19, enrolled during active disease.

This rearrangement joins TRBV29-1 to TRBJ1-4; unclear D gene. CDR3 size: 11 residues. CDR1 SQVTM and CDR2 ANQGSEA come from the germline V gene. The V end lost 7 bases, the J end lost 2 bases, and 5 bases lay between the germline ends. CDR3: CSGGTNEKLFF. The DNA of the CDR3 is TGCAGCGGAGGGACTAATGAAAAACTGTTTTTT.

This rearrangement joins TRBV21-1 to TRBJ1-2; TRBD1 is taken as the D call from the table, unchecked against the DNA. TRBV21-1 is an annotated pseudogene. This CDR3 has 13 amino acids. The CDR3 coding sequence is TGTGCCAGCAGCAATGTCAGGGTTCGGGGCTACACCTTC. Protein product: CASSNVRVRGYTF.

The chain employs TRBV4-1 and TRBJ2-4; TRBD1 matches 8 bases. From germline, CDR1 is MGHRA and CDR2 YSYEKL. CDR3 length equals 15 residues. V was pared by 4 bases and J by 7 bases, with 9 bases of the junction left unmatched. The DNA of the CDR3 is TGCGCCAGCAGCCCCGCGGACAGGGAGGTCAACATTCAGTACTTC. Translation: CASSPADREVNIQYF.

The V gene is TRBV18, the J gene TRBJ2-5; 7 positions match TRBD1. CDR3 length: 15 residues. The germline CDR1 and CDR2 sequences are KGHSH and LQKENI. J gave up 3 bases and V 4 bases, and 8 bases lay outside the gene matches. The CDR3 sequence: CASSQTGKREETQYF. CDR3 sequence (DNA): TGTGCCAGCTCACAGACAGGGAAGCGAGAAGAGACCCAGTACTTC.

V is TRBV10-3 and J is TRBJ1-3; D call uncertain. The CDR3 contains 13 residues. The V gene lost 6 bases and the J gene lost 0 bases, with 6 bases spanning the gap. From germline, CDR1 is ENHRY and CDR2 SYGVKD. CDR3 bases: TGTGCCATCAGAGACATCTCTGGAAACACCATATATTTT. Translated: CAIRDISGNTIYF.

Ten or more counts support this clone. CDR3 sequence (DNA): TGCGCCAGCAGCGAGGGCAACACTGAAGCTTTCTTT. Amino acid sequence: CASSEGNTEAFF. The chain joins TRBV4-1 to TRBJ1-1; D ambiguous. CDR1 and CDR2 from the germline V gene are MGHRA and YSYEKL. The CDR3 totals 12 residues. The V end lost 5 bases, the J end lost 2 bases, and 6 bases lay between the germline ends.

J is TRBJ1-2 and V is TRBV6-1; 10 bases line up with TRBD1. Per germline, CDR1 MNHNS and CDR2 SASEGT. Trimming at V came to 3 bases and at J to 6 bases, leaving 7 bases not matched to a gene. The CDR3 runs 15 residues. This chain's CDR3 is CASSDADRGMDGYTF. The CDR3 coding sequence is TGTGCCAGCAGTGACGCGGACAGGGGGATGGATGGCTACACCTTC.

The chain combines TRBV7-9 with TRBJ2-2, with a weak D call TRBD1 (6 bases). Trimming took 6 bases from V and 1 from J, leaving 15 bases between them. In germline, CDR1 is SEHNR, CDR2 FQNEAQ (reference sequence). This CDR3 has 16 residues. Written as DNA, the CDR3 is TGTGCCAGCAGTGAGCCGGGACAACTGAACACCGGGGAGCTGTTTTTT. Its translation is CASSEPGQLNTGELFF.

This chain uses TRBV10-1 with TRBJ2-5; D is ambiguous. Germline values: CDR1 WNHNN, CDR2 SYGVQD (reference sequence). The CDR3 length is 13 residues. Trimming took 8 bases from V and 2 from J, leaving 12 bases between them. This chain's CDR3 is CASPLDLQETQYF. In nucleotides, the CDR3 is TGCGCCAGCCCCCTAGACCTACAAGAGACCCAGTACTTC.

This clone was seen a few times. The V gene is TRBV30, the J gene TRBJ1-2, with TRBD1 as a possible D gene (5 bases). V lost 7 bases, J lost 4 bases, and 16 bases lay in between. Looked up from germline, CDR1 is GTSNPN and CDR2 is SVGIG (reference sequence). This CDR3 has 13 amino acids. In DNA, the CDR3 is TGTGCCTTACGCAGGGTAAGGTCCTATGGCTACACCTTC. Translation: CALRRVRSYGYTF.

This rearrangement joins TRBV7-6 to TRBJ2-2, with 7 bases aligning to TRBD1. Trimming removed 1 base from V and 4 bases from J; junction bases left unmatched: 3. There are 15 residues in the CDR3. Germline V gene sequence: CDR1 SGHVS, CDR2 FNYEAQ. As DNA, the CDR3 is TGTGCCAGCAGCTTAGAGTCAGGGGGCACCGGGGAGCTGTTTTTT. Translated, it gives CASSLESGGTGELFF.

The genes are TRBV7-3 and TRBJ2-2; 7 positions agree with TRBD2. J gave up 6 bases and V 6 bases, and 13 bases lay outside the gene matches. This CDR3 spans 16 amino acids. Germline loops: CDR1 SGHTA, CDR2 FQGTGA. CDR3 DNA: TGTGCCAGCAGGTCGAGGGCGGGAGTTGACCCCGGGGAGCTGTTTTTT. Amino acids: CASRSRAGVDPGELFF.

The chain carries TRBV2 and TRBJ2-1, with TRBD1 matching 8 bases. The V segment lost 4 bases and the J segment 3 bases; nucleotides outside the gene matches: 5. This CDR3 has 15 residues. From germline, CDR1 is SNHLY and CDR2 FYNNEI. The CDR3 protein is CASSVGRGHYNEQFF. In DNA form, the CDR3 reads TGTGCCAGCAGTGTCGGCAGGGGGCACTACAATGAGCAGTTCTTC.